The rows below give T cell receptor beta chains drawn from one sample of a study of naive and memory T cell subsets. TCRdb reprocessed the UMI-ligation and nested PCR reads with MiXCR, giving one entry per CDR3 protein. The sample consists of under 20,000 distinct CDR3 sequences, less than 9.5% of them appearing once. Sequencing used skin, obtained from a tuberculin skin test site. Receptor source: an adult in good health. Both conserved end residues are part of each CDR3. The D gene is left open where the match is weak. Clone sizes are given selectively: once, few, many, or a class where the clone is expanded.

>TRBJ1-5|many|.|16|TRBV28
CASSTQDAESNQPQHF
TGTGCCAGCAGTACTCAGGACGCCGAGAGCAATCAGCCCCAGCATTTT
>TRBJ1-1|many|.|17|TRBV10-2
CASSESSGWLGNTEAFF
TGCGCCAGCAGTGAGTCTTCAGGTTGGCTTGGAAACACTGAAGCTTTCTTT
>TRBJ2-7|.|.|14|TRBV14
CASSQLRDRDTQYF
TGTGCCAGCAGCCAGCTCCGAGACCGGGACACGCAGTACTTC
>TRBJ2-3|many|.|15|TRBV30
CAWSVLPLSTDTQYF
TGTGCCTGGAGTGTACTACCCCTTAGCACAGATACGCAGTATTTT
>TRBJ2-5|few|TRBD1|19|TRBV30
CAWSVLLGQGKSIRETQYF
TGTGCCTGGAGTGTACTCCTGGGACAGGGGAAAAGTATCCGCGAGACCCAGTACTTC
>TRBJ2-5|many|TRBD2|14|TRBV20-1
CSARVLGRAETQYF
TGCAGTGCTAGGGTGCTAGGGAGGGCAGAGACCCAGTACTTC
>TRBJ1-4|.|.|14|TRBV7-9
CASSLQSLNEKLFF
TGTGCCAGCAGCTTACAGAGCTTGAATGAAAAACTGTTTTTT
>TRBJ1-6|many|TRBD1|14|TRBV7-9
CASSRRGPSSPLHF
TGTGCCAGCAGCCGCAGGGGGCCATCTTCACCCCTCCACTTT
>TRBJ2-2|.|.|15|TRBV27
CASSLGGPYTGELFF
TGTGCCAGCAGTTTAGGCGGCCCCTACACCGGGGAGCTGTTTTTT
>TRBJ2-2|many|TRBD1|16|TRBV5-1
CASSLMGQQTTGELFF
TGCGCCAGCAGCTTGATGGGACAGCAAACTACAGGGGAGCTGTTTTTT
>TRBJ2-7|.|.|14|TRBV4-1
CASSRTTGFNEQYF
TGCGCCAGCAGCCGTACTACAGGGTTCAACGAGCAGTACTTC
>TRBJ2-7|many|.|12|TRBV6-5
CATSAASGEQYF
TGTGCCACCTCGGCCGCCTCGGGAGAGCAGTACTTC
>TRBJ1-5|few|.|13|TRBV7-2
CASSLASSQPQHF
TGTGCCAGCAGCTTAGCGAGTAGTCAGCCCCAGCATTTT
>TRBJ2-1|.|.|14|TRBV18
CASSPLVVSNEQFF
TGTGCCAGCTCACCCCTTGTGGTGTCCAATGAGCAGTTCTTC
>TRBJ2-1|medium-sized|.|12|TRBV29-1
CSVRSGVYEQFF
TGCAGCGTTAGGTCGGGGGTCTATGAGCAGTTCTTC
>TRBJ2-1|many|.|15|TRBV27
CASSKATGSYNEQFF
TGTGCCAGCAGCAAAGCGACTGGCTCCTACAATGAGCAGTTCTTC
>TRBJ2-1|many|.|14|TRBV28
CASIAPESANEQFF
TGTGCCAGCATAGCCCCGGAGTCCGCGAATGAGCAGTTCTTC
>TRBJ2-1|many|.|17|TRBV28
CASSSPWLGGSYNEQFF
TGTGCCAGCAGTTCACCGTGGCTGGGGGGTTCCTACAATGAGCAGTTCTTC
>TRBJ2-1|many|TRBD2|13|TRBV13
CASSSTSSNEQFF
TGTGCCAGCAGCTCGACTAGCAGCAATGAGCAGTTCTTC
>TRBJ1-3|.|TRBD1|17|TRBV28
CASSSLDRRRSGNTIYF
TGTGCCAGCAGTTCCTTGGACAGGCGCCGTTCTGGAAACACCATATATTTT
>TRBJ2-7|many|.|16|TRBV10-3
CAISDPSDSLRYEQYF
TGTGCCATCAGTGACCCCTCGGACAGCCTTCGCTACGAGCAGTACTTC
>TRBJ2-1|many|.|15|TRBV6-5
CASSYWMKARNEQFF
TGTGCCAGCAGTTACTGGATGAAAGCGCGCAATGAGCAGTTCTTC
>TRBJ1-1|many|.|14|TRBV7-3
CASRTQCMNTEAFF
TGTGCCAGCAGAACACAGTGCATGAACACTGAAGCTTTCTTT
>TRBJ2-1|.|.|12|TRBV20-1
CRASEGQNEQFF
TGCAGAGCTAGCGAGGGACAAAATGAGCAGTTCTTC
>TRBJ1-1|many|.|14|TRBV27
CASSYGDGNTEAFF
TGTGCCAGCAGTTATGGCGACGGGAACACTGAAGCTTTCTTT
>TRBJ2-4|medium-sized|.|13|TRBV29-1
CSVEEGRGNIQYF
TGCAGCGTTGAAGAGGGACGCGGAAACATTCAGTACTTC
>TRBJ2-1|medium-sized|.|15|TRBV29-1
CSVEEGQGSYNEQFF
TGCAGCGTTGAAGAGGGCCAGGGTTCCTACAATGAGCAGTTCTTC
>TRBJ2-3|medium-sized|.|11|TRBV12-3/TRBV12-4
CASSFTNTQYF
TGTGCCAGCAGTTTTACCAATACGCAGTATTTT
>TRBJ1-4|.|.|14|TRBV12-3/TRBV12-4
CASSLEGGHEKLFF
TGTGCCAGCAGTTTAGAAGGGGGACATGAAAAACTGTTTTTT
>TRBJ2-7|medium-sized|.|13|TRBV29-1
CSVDGGSSYEQYF
TGCAGCGTTGATGGGGGGAGCTCCTACGAGCAGTACTTC
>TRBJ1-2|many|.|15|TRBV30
CAWSFGQILNYGYTF
TGTGCCTGGAGTTTTGGACAGATCCTTAACTATGGCTACACCTTC
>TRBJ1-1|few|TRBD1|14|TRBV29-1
CSVLGQGAGTEAFF
TGCAGCGTTCTGGGACAGGGGGCAGGTACTGAAGCTTTCTTT
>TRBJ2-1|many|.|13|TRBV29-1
CSVAPGDTNEQFF
TGCAGCGTCGCCCCTGGGGATACCAATGAGCAGTTCTTC
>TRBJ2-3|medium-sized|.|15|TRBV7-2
CASSLAQIGLDTQYF
TGTGCCAGCAGCTTAGCGCAAATCGGATTGGATACGCAGTATTTT
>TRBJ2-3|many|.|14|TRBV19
CASTDGGFTDTQYF
TGTGCCAGTACCGACGGGGGCTTCACAGATACGCAGTATTTT
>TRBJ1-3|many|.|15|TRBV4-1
CASSPGQFSGNTIYF
TGCGCCAGCAGCCCCGGACAGTTCTCTGGAAACACCATATATTTT
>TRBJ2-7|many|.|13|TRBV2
CASTPPHTYEQYF
TGTGCCAGCACCCCCCCGCATACCTACGAGCAGTACTTC
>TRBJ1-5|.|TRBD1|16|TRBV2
CASRATTGVLKQPQHF
TGTGCCAGCAGGGCAACCACAGGGGTTCTAAAGCAGCCCCAGCATTTT
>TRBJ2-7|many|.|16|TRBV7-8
CASSFRVGDSIYEQYF
TGTGCCAGCAGCTTCCGGGTCGGGGACTCGATCTACGAGCAGTACTTC
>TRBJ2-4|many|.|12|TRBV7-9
CASRSQGNIQYF
TGTGCCAGCAGGTCTCAGGGAAACATTCAGTACTTC
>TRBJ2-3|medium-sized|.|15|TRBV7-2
CASSLGEAITDTQYF
TGTGCCAGCAGCTTAGGAGAGGCGATCACAGATACGCAGTATTTT